This T cell receptor beta chain is from a study of T cell responses to AZD1222 COVID-19 vaccine. The data were produced by immunoSEQ multiplex PCR, yet TCRdb's version contains in-frame clones alone and is incomplete. In the table there are 140,000 to 150,000 clones, approximately 85% of which are singletons. Per germline, CDR1 MNHEY and CDR2 SVGAGI. The CDR3 extends over 13 amino acids. The V and J ends lost 5 bases and 1 base respectively, with 8 bases between them. Of note for this clone: Its antigen is not identified. At the DNA level, this CDR3 is encoded by other sequences in the same sample as well.

Study-wide results and caveats: Researchers report vaccine-associated CD4 TCRs spanning spike, with dominance at 160-218 and 743-854. Spike-specific TCR breadth and depth went up after people got two AZD1222 doses. At baseline, seropositivity was found in only six or seven AZD1222 recipients.

The genes are TRBV6-5 and TRBJ1-1, with D maybe TRBD1 (5 bases). This receptor was identified in an adult in good health. The sequenced sample was peripheral blood, obtained on day 0 of MenACWY control vaccination. The CDR3 is CASSPRGNTEAFF. The CDR3 region has the DNA TGTGCCAGCAGTCCTAGGGGGAACACTGAAGCTTTCTTT.